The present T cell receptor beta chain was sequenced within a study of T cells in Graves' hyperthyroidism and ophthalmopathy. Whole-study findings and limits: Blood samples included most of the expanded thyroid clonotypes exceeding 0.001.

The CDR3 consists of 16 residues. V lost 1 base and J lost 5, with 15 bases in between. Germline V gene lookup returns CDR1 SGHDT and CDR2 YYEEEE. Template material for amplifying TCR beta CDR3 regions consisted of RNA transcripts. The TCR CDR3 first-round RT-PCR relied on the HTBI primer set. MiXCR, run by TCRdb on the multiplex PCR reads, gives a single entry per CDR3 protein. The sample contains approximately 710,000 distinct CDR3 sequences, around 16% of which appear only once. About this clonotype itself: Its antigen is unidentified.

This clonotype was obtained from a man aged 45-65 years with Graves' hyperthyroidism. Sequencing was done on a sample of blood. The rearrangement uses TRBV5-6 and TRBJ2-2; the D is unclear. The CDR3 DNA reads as TGTGCCAGCAGCTTGAGGTGGCGCGTTGGAACCGGGGAGCTGTTTTTT. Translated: CASSLRWRVGTGELFF.